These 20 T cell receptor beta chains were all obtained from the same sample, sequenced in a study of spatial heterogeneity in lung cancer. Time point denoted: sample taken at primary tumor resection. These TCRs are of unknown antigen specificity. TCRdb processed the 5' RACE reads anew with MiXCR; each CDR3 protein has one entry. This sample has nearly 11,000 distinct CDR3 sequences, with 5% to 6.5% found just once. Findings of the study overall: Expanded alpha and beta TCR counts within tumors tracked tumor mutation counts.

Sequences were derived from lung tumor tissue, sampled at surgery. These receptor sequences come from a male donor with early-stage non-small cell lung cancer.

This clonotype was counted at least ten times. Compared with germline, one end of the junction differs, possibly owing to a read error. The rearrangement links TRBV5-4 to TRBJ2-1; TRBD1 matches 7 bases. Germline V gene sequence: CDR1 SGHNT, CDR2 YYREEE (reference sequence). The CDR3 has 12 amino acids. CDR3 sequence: CASSFDRVEEFF. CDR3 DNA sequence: TGTGCCAGCAGCTTCGACAGGGTTGAGGAGTTCTTC.

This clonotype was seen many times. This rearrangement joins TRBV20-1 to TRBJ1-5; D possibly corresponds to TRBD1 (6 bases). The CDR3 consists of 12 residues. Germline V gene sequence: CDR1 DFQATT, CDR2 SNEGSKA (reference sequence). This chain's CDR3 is CRGAGVRQPQHF. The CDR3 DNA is TGCAGGGGGGCGGGGGTGAGGCAGCCCCAGCATTTT.

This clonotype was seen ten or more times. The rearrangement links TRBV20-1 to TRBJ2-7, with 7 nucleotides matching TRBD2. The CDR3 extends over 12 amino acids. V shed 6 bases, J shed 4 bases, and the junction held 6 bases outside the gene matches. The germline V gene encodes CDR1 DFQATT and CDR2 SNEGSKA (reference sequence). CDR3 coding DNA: TGCAGTGCGGGGGAGGGCCGGTACGAGCAGTACTTC. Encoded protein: CSAGEGRYEQYF.

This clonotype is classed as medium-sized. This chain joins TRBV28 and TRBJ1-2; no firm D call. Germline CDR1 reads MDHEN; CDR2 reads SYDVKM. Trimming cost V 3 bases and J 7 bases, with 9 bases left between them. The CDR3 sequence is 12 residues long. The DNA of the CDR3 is TGTGCCAGCAGTTTGGGGTGGCCTGGCTACACCTTC. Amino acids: CASSLGWPGYTF.

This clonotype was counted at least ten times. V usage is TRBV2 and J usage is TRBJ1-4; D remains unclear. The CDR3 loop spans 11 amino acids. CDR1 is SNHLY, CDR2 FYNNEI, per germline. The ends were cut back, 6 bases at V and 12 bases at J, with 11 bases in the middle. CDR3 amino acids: CASRRDTELFF. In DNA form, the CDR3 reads TGTGCCAGCAGGAGAGACACGGAACTGTTTTTT.

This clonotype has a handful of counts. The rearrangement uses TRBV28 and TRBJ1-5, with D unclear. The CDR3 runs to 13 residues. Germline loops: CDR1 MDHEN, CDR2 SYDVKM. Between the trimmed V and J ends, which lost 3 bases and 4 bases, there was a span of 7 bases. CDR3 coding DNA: TGTGCCAGCAGTTTGCCGGAGAATCAGCCCCAGCATTTT. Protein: CASSLPENQPQHF.

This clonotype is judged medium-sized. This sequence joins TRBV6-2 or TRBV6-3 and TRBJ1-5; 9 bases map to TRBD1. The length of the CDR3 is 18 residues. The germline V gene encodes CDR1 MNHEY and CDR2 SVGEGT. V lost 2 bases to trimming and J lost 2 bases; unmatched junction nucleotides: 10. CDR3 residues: CASSYKGWGQGGNQPQHF. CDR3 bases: TGTGCCAGCAGTTACAAGGGCTGGGGACAGGGCGGCAATCAGCCCCAGCATTTT.

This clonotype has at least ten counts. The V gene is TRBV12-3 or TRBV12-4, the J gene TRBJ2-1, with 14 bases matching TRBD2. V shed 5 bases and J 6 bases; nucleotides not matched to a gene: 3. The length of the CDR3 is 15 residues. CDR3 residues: CASSGGLAGVNEQFF. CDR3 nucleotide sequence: TGTGCCAGCAGTGGGGGACTAGCGGGGGTCAATGAGCAGTTCTTC.

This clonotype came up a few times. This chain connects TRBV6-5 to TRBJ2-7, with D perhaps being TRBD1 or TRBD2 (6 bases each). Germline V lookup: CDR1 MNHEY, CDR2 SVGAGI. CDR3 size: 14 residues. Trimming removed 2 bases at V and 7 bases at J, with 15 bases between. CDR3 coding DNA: TGTGCCAGCAGTTACGCCGGGAGCCAGGGGGAGCAGTACTTC. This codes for CASSYAGSQGEQYF.

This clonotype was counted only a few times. The chain's CDR3 is CASSSRASRTDTQYF. The DNA of the CDR3 is TGTGCCAGTAGTAGCCGGGCCTCTCGGACAGATACGCAGTATTTT. The chain recombines TRBV27 with TRBJ2-3; D gene unclear. This CDR3 contains 15 residues. The V end lost 9 bases, the J end lost 3 bases, and 19 bases lay between the germline ends. CDR1 and CDR2 from the germline V gene are MNHEY and SMNVEV (reference sequence).

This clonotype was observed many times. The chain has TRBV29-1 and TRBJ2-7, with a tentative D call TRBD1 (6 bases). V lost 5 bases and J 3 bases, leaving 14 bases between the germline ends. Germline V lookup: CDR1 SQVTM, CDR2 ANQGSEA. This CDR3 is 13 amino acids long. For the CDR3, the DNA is TGCAGCGTTCCCGGCCAGGGGTACTACGAGCAGTACTTC. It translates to CSVPGQGYYEQYF.

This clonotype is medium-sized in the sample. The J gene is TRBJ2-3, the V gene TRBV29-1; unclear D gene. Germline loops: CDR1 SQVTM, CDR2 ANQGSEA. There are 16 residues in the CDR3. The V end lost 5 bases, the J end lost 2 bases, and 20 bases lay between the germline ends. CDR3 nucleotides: TGCAGCGTTAAGGGTCTTGAGGATAGCTCCACAGATACGCAGTATTTT. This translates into CSVKGLEDSSTDTQYF.

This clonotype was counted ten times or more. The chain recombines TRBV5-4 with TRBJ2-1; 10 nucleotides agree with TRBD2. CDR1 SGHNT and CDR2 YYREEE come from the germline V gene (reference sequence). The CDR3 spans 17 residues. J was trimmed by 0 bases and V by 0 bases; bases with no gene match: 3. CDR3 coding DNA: TGTGCCAGCAGCTTGGGACTAGCGGGCTCCTCCTACAATGAGCAGTTCTTC. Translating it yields CASSLGLAGSSYNEQFF.

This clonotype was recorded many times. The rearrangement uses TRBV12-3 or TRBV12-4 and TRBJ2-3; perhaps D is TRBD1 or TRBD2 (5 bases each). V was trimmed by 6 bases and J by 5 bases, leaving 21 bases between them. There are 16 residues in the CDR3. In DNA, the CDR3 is TGTGCCAGCAGCTCCCCCGGGACCCCCCGGGGAGATACGCAGTATTTT. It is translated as CASSSPGTPRGDTQYF.

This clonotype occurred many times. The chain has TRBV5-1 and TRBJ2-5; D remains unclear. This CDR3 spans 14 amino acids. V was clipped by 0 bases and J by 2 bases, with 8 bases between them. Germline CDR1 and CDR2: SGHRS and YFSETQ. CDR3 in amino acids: CASSLVSTQETQYF. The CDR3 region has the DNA TGCGCCAGCAGCTTGGTGTCTACTCAAGAGACCCAGTACTTC.

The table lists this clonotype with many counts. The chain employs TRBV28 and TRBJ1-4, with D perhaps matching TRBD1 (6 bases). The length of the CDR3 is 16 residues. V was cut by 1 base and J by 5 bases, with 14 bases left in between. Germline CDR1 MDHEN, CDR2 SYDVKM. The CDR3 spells CASSLFQTGRNEKLFF. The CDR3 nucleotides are TGTGCCAGCAGTTTATTCCAGACAGGTCGAAATGAAAAACTGTTTTTT.

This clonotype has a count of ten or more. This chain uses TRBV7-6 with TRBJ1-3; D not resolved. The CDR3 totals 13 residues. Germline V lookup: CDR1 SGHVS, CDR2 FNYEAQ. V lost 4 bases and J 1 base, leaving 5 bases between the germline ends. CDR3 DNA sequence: TGTGCCAGCAGCTCGGATTCTGGAAACACCATATATTTT. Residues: CASSSDSGNTIYF.

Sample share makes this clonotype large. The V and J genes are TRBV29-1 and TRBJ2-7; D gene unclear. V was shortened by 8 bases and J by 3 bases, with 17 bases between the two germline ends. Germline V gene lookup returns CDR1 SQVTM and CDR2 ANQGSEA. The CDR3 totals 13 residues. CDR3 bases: TGCAGCCTTCCCTCCGGACCAAGCTACGAGCAGTACTTC. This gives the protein CSLPSGPSYEQYF.

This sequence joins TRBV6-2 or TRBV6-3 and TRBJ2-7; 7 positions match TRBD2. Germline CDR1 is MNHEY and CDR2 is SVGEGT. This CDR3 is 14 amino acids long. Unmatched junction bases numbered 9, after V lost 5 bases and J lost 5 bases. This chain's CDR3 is CASSTRTRGDEQYF. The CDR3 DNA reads TGTGCCAGCAGTACCCGGACTAGAGGCGACGAGCAGTACTTC.

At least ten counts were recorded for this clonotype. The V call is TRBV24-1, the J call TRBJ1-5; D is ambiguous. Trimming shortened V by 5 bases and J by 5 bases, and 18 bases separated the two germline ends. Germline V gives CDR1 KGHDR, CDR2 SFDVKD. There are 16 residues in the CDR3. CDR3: CATSGDNRGPDQPQHF. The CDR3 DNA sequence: TGTGCCACCAGTGGAGACAATCGCGGACCGGATCAGCCCCAGCATTTT.